A selection of T cell receptor beta chains follows, all from one sample in a study of blood T cell repertoires in COVID-19. TCRdb's copy holds only in-frame clones and misses some; the assay was immunoSEQ multiplex PCR. This sample has roughly 66,000 clones; about 86% occur once, and the top ten carry roughly 4.5%. What was sequenced was peripheral blood. The receptor source for this set is a woman in her sixties with acute or convalescent COVID-19. The CDR3 runs from the conserved cysteine through the conserved F or W. Each record gives: clone size, J gene, V gene, D gene, CDR3 DNA, CDR3 protein. A D gene is named only where the DNA matches it firmly. The size field is filled for only some rows; it gives once, few, many or a size class.

clone_size: few
j_call: TRBJ1-3
v_call: TRBV7-9
d_call: NA
cdr3_nt: TGTGCCACCCACAGGGAGCCGGAAGGCTCTGGAAACACCATATATTTT
cdr3_aa: CATHREPEGSGNTIYF

clone_size: NA
j_call: TRBJ2-7
v_call: TRBV3-1/TRBV3-2
d_call: NA
cdr3_nt: TGTGCCAGCAGCCAAGATCACAGGGCTGGCTACGAGCAGTACTTC
cdr3_aa: CASSQDHRAGYEQYF

clone_size: few
j_call: TRBJ2-7
v_call: TRBV7-9
d_call: NA
cdr3_nt: TGTGCCAGCAGGAAAACAGGGTCCGAGCAGTACTTC
cdr3_aa: CASRKTGSEQYF

clone_size: NA
j_call: TRBJ2-7
v_call: TRBV6-5
d_call: TRBD1
cdr3_nt: TGTGCCAGCAGTTTAACTTGGGACAGGGGGTCCTACGAGCAGTACTTC
cdr3_aa: CASSLTWDRGSYEQYF

clone_size: NA
j_call: TRBJ2-5
v_call: TRBV9
d_call: NA
cdr3_nt: TGTGCCAGCAGCGTAACGGGGGAACATGGAGAGACCCAGTACTTC
cdr3_aa: CASSVTGEHGETQYF

clone_size: NA
j_call: TRBJ2-7
v_call: TRBV5-1
d_call: TRBD1
cdr3_nt: TGCGCCAGCAGCTCGGGCCCCGGGACAGGACACTACGAGCAGTACTTC
cdr3_aa: CASSSGPGTGHYEQYF

clone_size: NA
j_call: TRBJ1-5
v_call: TRBV19
d_call: TRBD1
cdr3_nt: TGTGCCAGCCTTCAGGGGGGCGGTAGCAATCAGCCCCAGCATTTT
cdr3_aa: CASLQGGGSNQPQHF

clone_size: once
j_call: TRBJ1-5
v_call: TRBV5-1
d_call: TRBD1
cdr3_nt: TGCGCCAGCAGCCCGGGACAGGGGACACAGCCCCAGCATTTT
cdr3_aa: CASSPGQGTQPQHF

clone_size: few
j_call: TRBJ1-5
v_call: TRBV9
d_call: NA
cdr3_nt: TGTGCCAGCAGCGAAGGGGCTGTAAATCAGCCCCAGCATTTT
cdr3_aa: CASSEGAVNQPQHF

clone_size: NA
j_call: TRBJ2-7
v_call: TRBV7-8
d_call: TRBD1
cdr3_nt: TGTGCCAGCAGCTCCCATGGACAGGGGGCTTCCTACGAGCAGTACTTC
cdr3_aa: CASSSHGQGASYEQYF

clone_size: NA
j_call: TRBJ2-5
v_call: TRBV5-1
d_call: TRBD1
cdr3_nt: TGCGCCAGCAGCTTGGAAGGACAGGGGGGACAAGAGACCCAGTACTTC
cdr3_aa: CASSLEGQGGQETQYF

clone_size: few
j_call: TRBJ2-1
v_call: TRBV7-3
d_call: NA
cdr3_nt: TGTGCCAGCAGCTTAAGTCCGGGGGACAATGAGCAGTTCTTC
cdr3_aa: CASSLSPGDNEQFF

clone_size: NA
j_call: TRBJ1-6
v_call: TRBV11-2
d_call: NA
cdr3_nt: TGTGCCAGCAGCCCACACACAGGGCTTAATTCACCCCTCCACTTT
cdr3_aa: CASSPHTGLNSPLHF

clone_size: NA
j_call: TRBJ1-5
v_call: TRBV24-1
d_call: NA
cdr3_nt: TGTGCCACCAGTGATGAGCTTGGCAATCAGCCCCAGCATTTT
cdr3_aa: CATSDELGNQPQHF

clone_size: few
j_call: TRBJ1-2
v_call: TRBV3-1/TRBV3-2
d_call: TRBD1
cdr3_nt: TGTGCCAGCAGCCTAACCGCCGGGACAGGGGATGGCTACACCTTC
cdr3_aa: CASSLTAGTGDGYTF

clone_size: NA
j_call: TRBJ2-2
v_call: TRBV10-1
d_call: NA
cdr3_nt: TGCGCCAGCAGTGAGACAGGTGGGACCGGGGAGCTGTTTTTT
cdr3_aa: CASSETGGTGELFF

clone_size: NA
j_call: TRBJ2-7
v_call: TRBV5-1
d_call: NA
cdr3_nt: TGCGCCAGCGCGCGATCAGGGTTCTTTTCAGCCGAGCAGTACTTC
cdr3_aa: CASARSGFFSAEQYF

clone_size: NA
j_call: TRBJ1-1
v_call: TRBV18
d_call: TRBD1
cdr3_nt: TGTGCCAGCTCGCATGGACAGGGAAATGAAGCTTTCTTT
cdr3_aa: CASSHGQGNEAFF

clone_size: NA
j_call: TRBJ2-1
v_call: TRBV5-1
d_call: TRBD2
cdr3_nt: TGCGCCAGCAGGCCGGGACTAGCGGGGGGGCGGACCTACAATGAGCAGTTCTTC
cdr3_aa: CASRPGLAGGRTYNEQFF